This T cell receptor (beta chain) comes out of a study of a mutant IDH1 vaccine in newly diagnosed glioma. Study at large: The sex distribution of treated patients was about 62% male and about 38% female, with a mean age of around 40 years. Pretreatment consisted of radiotherapy, temozolomide, or both, with most receiving both.

Here immunoSEQ multiplex PCR was the method, and the copy in TCRdb shows in-frame clones only, minus some. There are about 24,000 clones in the sample; just over 90% occur only once, and just over 9% lies in the top ten. CDR3 length equals 14 residues. The ends were cut back, 0 bases at V and 9 bases at J, with 14 bases in the middle. Per germline, CDR1 MNHEY and CDR2 SVGAGI. Indicated time point: baseline, week 1 (first vaccination visit). Treatment indicated: pre-vaccination baseline after standard-of-care therapy. Donors had new IDH1-mutant astrocytomas of WHO grade 3 or 4 (ATRX-lost). The clonotype originates from a young man with glioma. This material consisted of PBMCs, taken from a glioma patient treated with radiotherapy, temozolomide or both. The V and J genes are TRBV6-5 and TRBJ1-1; D possibly corresponds to TRBD1 (5 bases). The CDR3 here is CASSYSEGSGQAFF. In nucleotides, the CDR3 is TGTGCCAGCAGTTACTCGGAGGGGTCGGGCCAAGCTTTCTTT.